These 27 T cell receptor beta chains were sequenced from one sample in a study of OX40 agonist ivuxolimab in advanced cancers. Data came from immunoSEQ multiplex PCR; TCRdb stores just in-frame clones and leaves some out. The sample lists about 24,000 clones, over 70% occurring once. The starting material was CD4+ or CD8+ T cells sorted from blood, obtained in a trial of the OX40 agonist ivuxolimab. The origin of the receptors is an adult with an advanced solid tumor such as melanoma, head and neck, liver or kidney cancer.

CDR3 nucleotide sequence: TGTGCCAGCAGCTTGGGGGGTGAAGCAGTAAACATTCAGTACTTC. This encodes CASSLGGEAVNIQYF. The chain is built from TRBV13 and TRBJ2-4, with a tentative D call TRBD2 (6 bases). Trimming stripped 3 bases from V and 6 bases from J, with 15 bases between. Germline V lookup: CDR1 PRHDT, CDR2 FYEKMQ (reference sequence). This CDR3 has 15 residues. Full variable domain (outside the CDR3, taken from reference TRBV13 and TRBJ2-4): AAGVIQSPRHLIKEKRETATLKCYPIPRHDTVYWYQQGPGQDPQFLISFYEKMQSDKGSIPDRFSAQQFSDYHSELNMSSLELGDSALYFCASSLGGEAVNIQYFGAGTRLSVL.

The genes are TRBV5-4 and TRBJ2-1; TRBD1 matches at 9 bases. Germline CDR1 and CDR2: SGHNT and YYREEE (reference sequence). The CDR3 runs to 15 residues. The J segment lost 6 bases and the V segment lost 0 bases, leaving 4 bases of the junction unmatched. CDR3 amino acids: CASSLDRGRLNEQFF. DNA of the CDR3: TGTGCCAGCAGCTTGGACAGGGGGCGTCTCAATGAGCAGTTCTTC.

V and J are TRBV18 and TRBJ1-4; TRBD1 matches at 7 bases. With 4 bases clipped from V and 10 bases from J, the junction kept 15 bases outside the gene matches. CDR3 length equals 16 residues. Germline lookup yields CDR1 KGHSH and CDR2 LQKENI. CDR3 bases: TGTGCCAGCTCACAAGCCCTACAGGGGCCGACGGGAAAACTGTTTTTT. Translation gives CASSQALQGPTGKLFF.

The chain has TRBV30 and TRBJ1-1, with unresolved D. The CDR3 consists of 16 residues. The germline V gene has CDR1 GTSNPN and CDR2 SVGIG (reference sequence). V lost 0 bases, J lost 1 base, and 15 bases lay in between. Here the CDR3 DNA reads TGTGCCTGGAGTGTGGGCCCTGGCAGGCGGAACACTGAAGCTTTCTTT. Encoded protein: CAWSVGPGRRNTEAFF. The variable domain in full, with the rest retrieved from reference TRBV30 and TRBJ1-1, is SQTIHQWPATLVQPVGSPLSLECTVEGTSNPNLYWYRQAAGRGLQLLFYSVGIGQISSEVPQNLSASRPQDRQFILSSKKLLLSDSGFYLCAWSVGPGRRNTEAFFGQGTRLTVV.

This clone came up once. This rearrangement joins TRBV5-4 to TRBJ2-3; the D gene is possibly TRBD2 (5 bases). V was pared by 7 bases and J by 5 bases, with 17 bases between. The CDR3 is 14 residues long. Germline values: CDR1 SGHNT, CDR2 YYREEE (reference sequence). Written as DNA, the CDR3 is TGTGCCAGCCTCGATCGAACCCGGGGAGATACGCAGTATTTT. This gives the protein CASLDRTRGDTQYF.

The chain has TRBV2 and TRBJ2-3; no definite D call. V was shortened by 1 base and J by 6 bases, with 8 bases between the two germline ends. CDR1 is SNHLY and CDR2 is FYNNEI in the germline V gene. The CDR3 has 13 residues. The CDR3 DNA sequence: TGTGCCAGCAGTGAAGGAATGGGGGATACGCAGTATTTT. Protein product: CASSEGMGDTQYF.

This clone was seen more than once but under ten times. The V and J genes are TRBV30 and TRBJ2-3; D not resolved. The germline V gene has CDR1 GTSNPN and CDR2 SVGIG (reference sequence). The CDR3 length is 11 residues. The V gene lost 0 bases and the J gene lost 6 bases, with 4 bases spanning the gap. The CDR3 region is CAWSVSDTQYF. The CDR3 DNA sequence: TGTGCCTGGAGTGTGTCTGATACGCAGTATTTT.

This clone was found once. The V and J genes are TRBV30 and TRBJ2-2; D uncertain. The CDR3 spans 13 residues. V was cut by 1 base and J by 5 bases, with 8 bases left in between. The germline CDR1 and CDR2 sequences are GTSNPN and SVGIG (reference sequence). The CDR3 coding sequence is TGTGCCTGGAGTGCTATTGGTACCGGGGAGCTGTTTTTT. It specifies CAWSAIGTGELFF.

V gene TRBV19 combines with J gene TRBJ1-2; D is unclear. Per the germline V gene, CDR1 is LNHDA and CDR2 is SQIVND (reference sequence). V dropped 6 bases and J dropped 7 bases, with 15 bases sitting between them. This CDR3 has 13 amino acids. The chain's CDR3 is CASRINSYGGYTF. The CDR3 DNA follows: TGTGCCAGTAGGATTAACAGTTACGGTGGCTACACCTTC.

The CDR3 DNA is TGTGCCAGCAGCCAGACAGGGACAGCTCTGGCAACTAATGAAAAACTGTTTTTT. It specifies CASSQTGTALATNEKLFF. This chain links TRBV11-3 with TRBJ1-4; 7 nucleotides agree with TRBD1. Germline V CDR1 and CDR2: SGHNT, YENEEA. The CDR3 loop spans 18 amino acids. J gave up 0 bases and V 5 bases, and 12 bases lay outside the gene matches.

The rearrangement uses TRBV5-5 and TRBJ2-2; a weak D match, TRBD2 (7 bases). Trimming stripped 7 bases from V and 5 bases from J, with 15 bases between. CDR1 is SGHKS, CDR2 YYEKEE, per germline (reference sequence). CDR3 length equals 14 residues. The CDR3 reads CASGGGGGTGELFF. The CDR3 region has the DNA TGTGCCAGCGGCGGCGGGGGCGGAACCGGGGAGCTGTTTTTT.

The V gene is TRBV19, the J gene TRBJ2-7, with D possibly TRBD2 on 5 matching bases. Trimming removed 4 bases from V and 3 bases from J, with 7 bases in between. CDR1 and CDR2 (germline): LNHDA, SQIVND (reference sequence). The CDR3 extends over 12 amino acids. CDR3 nucleotide sequence: TGTGCCAGTAGTAACCGGGACTACGAGCAGTACTTC. Protein sequence: CASSNRDYEQYF.

This rearrangement joins TRBV9 to TRBJ2-1; a possible D gene is TRBD2 (6 bases). Trimming left V 4 bases short and J 3 bases short, with 17 bases between. This CDR3 is 16 amino acids long. Germline V gene sequence: CDR1 SGDLS, CDR2 YYNGEE. The chain's CDR3 is CASSPTRTTLYNEQFF. CDR3 in DNA: TGTGCCAGCAGCCCAACAAGGACTACCCTCTACAATGAGCAGTTCTTC.

This chain uses TRBV10-3 with TRBJ2-5; 7 nucleotides agree with TRBD1. CDR1 and CDR2 (germline): ENHRY, SYGVKD. This CDR3 spans 13 amino acids. V dropped 6 bases and J dropped 3; count of bases not matched to a gene: 4. DNA for the CDR3: TGTGCCATCAGGAACAGGGGCGAAGAGACCCAGTACTTC. Residues: CAIRNRGEETQYF.

This clone appeared once. This chain connects TRBV9 to TRBJ2-7; no firm D call. The germline CDR1 and CDR2 sequences are SGDLS and YYNGEE. V dropped 1 base and J dropped 0 bases, with 8 bases sitting between them. The CDR3 covers 14 residues. The CDR3 sequence: CASSVSTNSYEQYF. The CDR3 DNA is TGTGCCAGCAGCGTATCAACGAACTCCTACGAGCAGTACTTC.

The CDR3 nucleotides are TGTGCCAGCAGTGAGGGGACTAGCGGCCAAGAGACCCAGTACTTC. Amino acids: CASSEGTSGQETQYF. The V gene is TRBV2, the J gene TRBJ2-5; 11 bases are a match to TRBD2. The CDR3 runs 15 residues. J lost 1 base, V lost 3 bases, and 1 base had no gene match. Germline CDR1 and CDR2: SNHLY and FYNNEI.

V gene TRBV27 combines with J gene TRBJ1-2, with 10 bases fitting TRBD1. Losses at the gene ends were 4 bases for V and 7 bases for J; bases not matched to a gene: 3. Germline V gene sequence: CDR1 MNHEY, CDR2 SMNVEV (reference sequence). There are 13 residues in the CDR3. In DNA form, the CDR3 reads TGTGCCAGCAGTTGGACAGGGGGAGGTGGCTACACCTTC. As protein: CASSWTGGGGYTF.

The chain has TRBV19 and TRBJ2-2; 11 bases line up with TRBD2. J gave up 0 bases and V 7 bases, and 1 base lay outside the gene matches. The germline V gene has CDR1 LNHDA and CDR2 SQIVND (reference sequence). CDR3 size: 15 residues. The CDR3 nucleotides are TGTGCCAGTACGGGACTAGCGGCGAACACCGGGGAGCTGTTTTTT. Amino acid sequence: CASTGLAANTGELFF.

V usage is TRBV5-6 and J usage is TRBJ2-2; 8 bases agree with TRBD2. The CDR3 is 19 amino acids. Germline values: CDR1 SGHDT, CDR2 YYEEEE. V dropped 0 bases and J dropped 3; count of bases not matched to a gene: 13. The CDR3 nucleotides are TGTGCCAGCAGCTTGGCGGGTAGCGGGACCCCTTTCGACACCGGGGAGCTGTTTTTT. Translation: CASSLAGSGTPFDTGELFF.

The rearrangement joins TRBV5-4 to TRBJ2-5; a weak D match, TRBD1 (6 bases). The CDR3 covers 13 residues. Germline CDR1 reads SGHNT; CDR2 reads YYREEE (reference sequence). Trimming removed 2 bases at V and 3 bases at J, with 8 bases between. This chain's CDR3 is CASSLQGEETQYF. For the CDR3, the DNA is TGTGCCAGCAGCTTACAGGGAGAAGAGACCCAGTACTTC.

This clone was counted only a few times. The chain combines TRBV28 with TRBJ2-7; D is unresolved. CDR1 is MDHEN, CDR2 SYDVKM, per germline. The CDR3 runs 15 residues. Trimming cost V 5 bases and J 0 bases, with 14 bases left between them. The chain's CDR3 is CASSGPKESSYEQYF. The CDR3 DNA reads as TGTGCCAGCAGTGGGCCGAAGGAAAGCTCCTACGAGCAGTACTTC.

The rearrangement uses TRBV9 and TRBJ2-5, with 9 positions matching TRBD2. This CDR3 has 14 residues. V was pared by 3 bases and J by 4 bases, with 4 bases of the junction left unmatched. Germline V lookup: CDR1 SGDLS, CDR2 YYNGEE. The CDR3 protein is CASSGLAGRETQYF. The CDR3 coding sequence is TGTGCCAGCAGCGGGCTAGCGGGAAGAGAGACCCAGTACTTC. The full variable domain, its missing parts supplied by reference TRBV9 and TRBJ2-5, is DSGVTQTPKHLITATGQRVTLRCSPRSGDLSVYWYQQSLDQGLQFLIQYYNGEERAKGNILERFSAQQFPDLHSELNLSSLELGDSALYFCASSGLAGRETQYFGPGTRLLVL.

The chain employs TRBV18 and TRBJ1-4; TRBD1 might be the D (6 bases). Germline lookup yields CDR1 KGHSH and CDR2 LQKENI. Trimming shortened V by 4 bases and J by 3 bases, and 9 bases separated the two germline ends. This CDR3 is 14 amino acids long. CDR3 loop: CASSLGQPNEKLFF. Written as DNA, the CDR3 is TGTGCCAGCTCACTGGGACAACCTAATGAAAAACTGTTTTTT.

The rearrangement joins TRBV6-5 to TRBJ2-1; D gene uncertain. This CDR3 has 11 amino acids. CDR1 is MNHEY, CDR2 SVGAGI, per germline. V shed 6 bases and J shed 4 bases, with 4 bases lying between them. In nucleotides, the CDR3 is TGTGCCAGCAGACAATACAATGAGCAGTTCTTC. This codes for CASRQYNEQFF.

This chain links TRBV6-6 with TRBJ2-3; the D is unclear. V dropped 4 bases and J dropped 0 bases, with 11 bases sitting between them. Germline V CDR1 and CDR2: MNHNY, SVGAGI (reference sequence). The CDR3 is made up of 15 amino acids. CDR3 nucleotide sequence: TGTGCCAGCAGTTCCCTTATGCCTAGCACAGATACGCAGTATTTT. Translating gives CASSSLMPSTDTQYF.

The gene calls are TRBV5-1 and TRBJ2-1; 10 bases are shared with TRBD2. Germline lookup yields CDR1 SGHRS and CDR2 YFSETQ. The CDR3 extends over 17 amino acids. V lost 1 base to trimming and J lost 7 bases; unmatched junction nucleotides: 11. CDR3 DNA: TGCGCCAGCAGCTTGATGTCTAGCGGGAGTTTTGGGAATGAGCAGTTCTTC. Translated, it gives CASSLMSSGSFGNEQFF.

This clone turned up a few times. In DNA form, the CDR3 reads TGTGCCAGCTCCCTAAGGAATACGCAGTATTTT. It specifies CASSLRNTQYF. The genes are TRBV25-1 and TRBJ2-3, with D unclear. Trimming cost V 8 bases and J 7 bases, with 10 bases left between them. This CDR3 spans 11 amino acids. Germline CDR1 MGHDK, CDR2 SYGVNS. The variable domain in full, with the rest retrieved from reference TRBV25-1 and TRBJ2-3, is EADIYQTPRYLVIGTGKKITLECSQTMGHDKMYWYQQDPGMELHLIHYSYGVNSTEKGDLSSESTVSRIRTEHFPLTLESARPSHTSQYLCASSLRNTQYFGPGTRLTVL.